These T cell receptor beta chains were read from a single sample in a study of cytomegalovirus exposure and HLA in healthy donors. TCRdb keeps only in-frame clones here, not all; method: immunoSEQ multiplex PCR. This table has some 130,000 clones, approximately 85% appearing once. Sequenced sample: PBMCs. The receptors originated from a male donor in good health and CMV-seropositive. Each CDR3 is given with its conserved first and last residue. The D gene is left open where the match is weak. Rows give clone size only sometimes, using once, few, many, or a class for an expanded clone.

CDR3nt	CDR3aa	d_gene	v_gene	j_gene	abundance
TGCGCCAGCAGCTTGGATGGTCTCGCGGCCTACGAGCAGTACTTC	CASSLDGLAAYEQYF	-	TRBV5-1	TRBJ2-7	-
TGTGCCATCAGTGTGGGTCCAGGGGGCGAGGAAAAACTGTTTTTT	CAISVGPGGEEKLFF	TRBD1	TRBV10-3	TRBJ1-4	-
TGTGCCAGCTCACCGAGACAAGTATCTGGAAACACCATATATTTT	CASSPRQVSGNTIYF	-	TRBV18	TRBJ1-3	-
TGTGCCAGCAGCTTAACGCACGAGGGTGGCTACACCTTC	CASSLTHEGGYTF	-	TRBV7-9	TRBJ1-2	-
TGTGCCAGCAGCTTAGGGGCGGGGTCTGAGCAGTTCTTC	CASSLGAGSEQFF	-	TRBV7-6	TRBJ2-1	-
TGTGCCAGCAGTTACTTGGGACAGGGTGGGGAGACCCAGTACTTC	CASSYLGQGGETQYF	TRBD1	TRBV6-6	TRBJ2-5	-
TGCGCCAGCAGCTTTATAGGACAGGGGGCTGATGAGCAGTACTTC	CASSFIGQGADEQYF	TRBD1	TRBV5-1	TRBJ2-7	-
TGCAGCGCCCAGGAGGATGGCTACACCTTC	CSAQEDGYTF	-	TRBV29-1	TRBJ1-2	-
TGTGCCAGCAGTCCCTGGCTGGGCCGGGACTCAGGCGGGGAGCTGTTTTTT	CASSPWLGRDSGGELFF	-	TRBV2	TRBJ2-2	-
TGTGCCAGCAGCGGACCCCTAGCGGGCCCGAACACCGGGGAGCTGTTTTTT	CASSGPLAGPNTGELFF	TRBD2	TRBV9	TRBJ2-2	-
TGTGCCAGCAAAGGCGTGGGAGGCCTCTACGAGCAGTACTTC	CASKGVGGLYEQYF	-	TRBV6-1	TRBJ2-7	-
TGTGCCAGCTCACCACCGGGCCGAACTAGCACAGATACGCAGTATTTT	CASSPPGRTSTDTQYF	-	TRBV18	TRBJ2-3	-
TGTGCCAGCAGTGAACAGGGGGCGAATCACTATGGCTACACCTTC	CASSEQGANHYGYTF	TRBD1	TRBV28	TRBJ1-2	few
TGTGCCAGCAGGTTAGACAGTTACAATGAGCAGTTCTTC	CASRLDSYNEQFF	-	TRBV7-2	TRBJ2-1	-
TGTGCCAGCAGCTTAGCCCGGGAGCTAGTCTATGGCTACACCTTC	CASSLARELVYGYTF	-	TRBV7-9	TRBJ1-2	once
TGTGCCAGCAGCAGACGGAGCGGTACCTACGAGCAGTACTTC	CASSRRSGTYEQYF	-	TRBV5-6	TRBJ2-7	-
TGTGCCAGCAGCTTTCCGACTAGCTTAAACAGTTGGAATGAGCAGTTCTTC	CASSFPTSLNSWNEQFF	TRBD2	TRBV13	TRBJ2-1	few
TGTGCCACCGGGGACAGAAGTCGCACAGATACGCAGTATTTT	CATGDRSRTDTQYF	TRBD1	TRBV5-8	TRBJ2-3	-
TGTGCCAGCAGCTTAGCCGCTACAGGGGGTCACGAGCAGTACTTC	CASSLAATGGHEQYF	TRBD1	TRBV7-2	TRBJ2-7	-
TGTGCCAGTACCCTGGGGGGGATTGGGGAGCTGTTTTTT	CASTLGGIGELFF	TRBD2	TRBV19	TRBJ2-2	-
TGTGCCAGCAGCTCCGCTACAGGGCTGAAGAGATCACCCCTCCACTTT	CASSSATGLKRSPLHF	-	TRBV5-4	TRBJ1-6	-
TGCAGCGTTGTGGCAGGGTTGAACACTGAAGCTTTCTTT	CSVVAGLNTEAFF	-	TRBV29-1	TRBJ1-1	-
TGTGCCTGGAGTGTAGGACTAGCAGCAGATACGCAGTATTTT	CAWSVGLAADTQYF	TRBD2	TRBV30	TRBJ2-3	few
TGTGCCAGCAGTGAGCAGGGAGGATCCTACAATGAGCAGTTCTTC	CASSEQGGSYNEQFF	-	TRBV6-1	TRBJ2-1	-
TGTGCCAGCAGCGTAGGGAGCGGAGGGGTGGAGACCCAGTACTTC	CASSVGSGGVETQYF	-	TRBV9	TRBJ2-5	-
TGTGCCAGCAGCCCAACGGCCAGCACGGGGCAGTATTTT	CASSPTASTGQYF	-	TRBV11-3	TRBJ2-3	-
TGTGCCAGCAGCGAACTCCTGACTAGCGAGTCCGAGCAGTACTTC	CASSELLTSESEQYF	TRBD2	TRBV9	TRBJ2-7	-
TGTGCCAGCAGCCTATCATTTTTCGGCTACACCTTC	CASSLSFFGYTF	-	TRBV7-9	TRBJ1-2	-
TGTGCCAGTAGTATCGGCAGGGGGTACGAGCAGTACTTC	CASSIGRGYEQYF	TRBD1	TRBV19	TRBJ2-7	-
TGTGCCAGTTCGAGTGGGGGGTCGACCTACGAGCAGTACTTC	CASSSGGSTYEQYF	-	TRBV28	TRBJ2-7	-
TGTGCCAGCAGCTTAGGAGTCGGGACAGGGCCGAGTGGGGAGACCCAGTACTTC	CASSLGVGTGPSGETQYF	TRBD1	TRBV11-3	TRBJ2-5	few
TGTGCCATCAGCCACACTAGCGGGGAGGGAGAGACCCAGTACTTC	CAISHTSGEGETQYF	TRBD2	TRBV10-3	TRBJ2-5	-
TGCGCCAGCAGCCAAGGACACGGGAGGCAGCTACACATCTATGGCTACACCTTC	CASSQGHGRQLHIYGYTF	-	TRBV4-1	TRBJ1-2	-
TGTGCCAGCAGTTCCCATAAGGGGGGGCGCGGGTACGAGCAGTACTTC	CASSSHKGGRGYEQYF	-	TRBV28	TRBJ2-7	-
TGTGCCAGCAGCCCGAGGGGTCTAGCGGGAGTAACTGAGCAGTTCTTC	CASSPRGLAGVTEQFF	TRBD2	TRBV7-2	TRBJ2-1	-
TGTGCCAGCACCGCCGGGGAGGGTGAGCAGTTCTTC	CASTAGEGEQFF	TRBD2	TRBV2	TRBJ2-1	-
TGCGCCAGCAGCCAAGATTTCGGATGGTCCCAGGAGAACACTGAAGCTTTCTTT	CASSQDFGWSQENTEAFF	-	TRBV4-3	TRBJ1-1	-
TGTGCCAGCAGATTAAGTCCCGGGACAGGGACAGCTTTCTTT	CASRLSPGTGTAFF	TRBD1	TRBV2	TRBJ1-1	-
TGTGCCAGCAGCTTACAACAGGGGGGGTACGAGCAGTACTTC	CASSLQQGGYEQYF	-	TRBV11-2	TRBJ2-7	few
TGTGCCAGCATGGGACACCCGAACACCGGGGAGCTGTTTTTT	CASMGHPNTGELFF	-	TRBV6-1	TRBJ2-2	-
TGTGCCAGCAGCTTAGAAGGGGGCGCGAACACCGGGGAGCTGTTTTTT	CASSLEGGANTGELFF	TRBD1	TRBV7-2	TRBJ2-2	-